This paragraph covers one TCR beta chain sequence. This sample was included in a study of blood T cell repertoires in COVID-19. Germline V lookup: CDR1 LNHNV, CDR2 YYDKDF (reference sequence). Trimming removed 2 bases from V and 0 bases from J; junction bases left unmatched: 5. The CDR3 has 18 residues. Measured with immunoSEQ multiplex PCR; TCRdb has only the in-frame clones, and not every one. The sample includes around 160,000 clones, 75% to 90% of them seen just once. The source is a human donor in a cohort sampled during active COVID-19. Sequences were obtained from peripheral blood. V and J are TRBV15 and TRBJ2-4; TRBD1 matches 12 bases. The CDR3 reads CATSRPGQGAGAKNIQYF. CDR3 DNA: TGTGCCACCAGCAGACCGGGACAGGGGGCAGGAGCCAAAAACATTCAGTACTTC. The full variable domain, completed using reference TRBV15 and TRBJ2-4, is DAMVIQNPRYQVTQFGKPVTLSCSQTLNHNVMYWYQQKSSQAPKLLFHYYDKDFNNEADTPDNFQSRRPNTSFCFLDIRSPGLGDTAMYLCATSRPGQGAGAKNIQYFGAGTRLSVL.